This T cell receptor (beta chain) was profiled in a study of T cell repertoires in cytomegalovirus infection. On the study more broadly: Epitope selection comprised recently identified HLA-C-restricted CMV epitopes and well-studied HLA-B-restricted CMV epitopes. Matching HLA type and CMV infection were both indicated by public TCR beta signatures.

To note about this clonotype: The antigen is undetermined.

The CDR3 consists of 16 residues. CDR1 is LGHNA and CDR2 is YSLEER in the germline V gene. V was clipped by 0 bases and J by 4 bases; unmatched bases: 2. TCRdb ran MiXCR on the reads and lists one entry per CDR3 protein. Here the sample spans under 450,000 distinct CDR3 sequences, approximately 30% being singletons. Overall study results and limits: HLA-C-restricted CMV clonotypes gave the most frequent clonotype in two of eight donors. CMV carriers having the relevant HLA were flagged by cumulative public TCR beta family frequency.

The source was cultured PBMCs, collected from culture after CMV antigen stimulation. The chain has TRBV4-3 and TRBJ2-2, with TRBD2 matching over 10 bases. This sequence originates from a human donor in good health (CMV status not recorded). Some clones in this sample may be carry-over from other donors' samples. CDR3 sequence reads: CASSQELAGPTGELFF. The CDR3 bases are TGCGCCAGCAGCCAAGAACTAGCGGGGCCCACCGGGGAGCTGTTTTTT.